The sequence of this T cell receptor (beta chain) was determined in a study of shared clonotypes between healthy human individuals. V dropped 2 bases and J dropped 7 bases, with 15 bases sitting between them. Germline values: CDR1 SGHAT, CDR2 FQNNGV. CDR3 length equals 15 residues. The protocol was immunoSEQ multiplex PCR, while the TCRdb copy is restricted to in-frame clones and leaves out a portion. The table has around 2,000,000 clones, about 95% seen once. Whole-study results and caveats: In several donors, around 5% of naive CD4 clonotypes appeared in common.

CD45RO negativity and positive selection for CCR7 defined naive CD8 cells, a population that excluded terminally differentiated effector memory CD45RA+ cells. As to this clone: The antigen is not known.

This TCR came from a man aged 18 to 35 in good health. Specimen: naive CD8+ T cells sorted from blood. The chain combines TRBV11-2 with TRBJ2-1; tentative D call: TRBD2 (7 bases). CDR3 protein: CASSLRGGFKNEQFF. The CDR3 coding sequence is TGTGCCAGCAGCTTAAGGGGGGGCTTCAAAAATGAGCAGTTCTTC. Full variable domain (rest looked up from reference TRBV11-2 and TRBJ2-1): EAGVAQSPRYKIIEKRQSVAFWCNPISGHATLYWYQQILGQGPKLLIQFQNNGVVDDSQLPKDRFSAERLKGVDSTLKIQPAKLEDSAVYLCASSLRGGFKNEQFFGPGTRLTVL.